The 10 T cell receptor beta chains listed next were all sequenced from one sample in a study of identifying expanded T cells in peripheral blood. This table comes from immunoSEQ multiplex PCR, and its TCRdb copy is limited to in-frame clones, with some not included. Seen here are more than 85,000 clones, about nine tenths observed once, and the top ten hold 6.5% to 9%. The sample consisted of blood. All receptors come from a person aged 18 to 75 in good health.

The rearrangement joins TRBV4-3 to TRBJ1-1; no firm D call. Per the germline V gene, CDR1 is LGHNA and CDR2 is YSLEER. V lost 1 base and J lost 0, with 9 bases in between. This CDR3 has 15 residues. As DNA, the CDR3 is TGCGCCAGCAGCCAAGGGCAAGGAGTGAACACTGAAGCTTTCTTT. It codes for CASSQGQGVNTEAFF.

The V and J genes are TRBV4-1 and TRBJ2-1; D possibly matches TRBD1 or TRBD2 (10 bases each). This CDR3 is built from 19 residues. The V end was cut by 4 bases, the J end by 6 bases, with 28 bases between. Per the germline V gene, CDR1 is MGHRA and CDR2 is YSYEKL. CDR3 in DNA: TGCGCCAGCAGCCGGGACAGGGGTTCTTCTAGCGGGAGATCCAATGAGCAGTTCTTC. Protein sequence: CASSRDRGSSSGRSNEQFF.

The CDR3 coding sequence is TGCGCCAGCAGCCAACTCATGAGAAATACCCCGAACCAAGAGACCCAGTACTTC. This encodes CASSQLMRNTPNQETQYF. The rearrangement links TRBV4-1 to TRBJ2-5; the D is unclear. The germline gives CDR1 MGHRA, CDR2 YSYEKL. The CDR3 covers 18 residues. V shed 2 bases and J shed 0 bases, with 19 bases lying between them.

The DNA for the CDR3 is TGCGCCAGCAGCCAAGATCCAAGGGACAGACGATTCTCTGGAAACACCATATATTTT. Protein: CASSQDPRDRRFSGNTIYF. The V and J genes are TRBV4-1 and TRBJ1-3, with TRBD1 identical over 7 bases. Germline lookup yields CDR1 MGHRA and CDR2 YSYEKL. The CDR3 length is 19 residues. With 0 bases clipped from V and 0 bases from J, the junction kept 11 bases outside the gene matches.

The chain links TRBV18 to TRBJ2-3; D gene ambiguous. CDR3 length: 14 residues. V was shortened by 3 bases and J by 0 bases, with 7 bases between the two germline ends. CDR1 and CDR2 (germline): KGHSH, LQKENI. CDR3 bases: TGTGCCAGCTCACCGGGCAGAAGCACAGATACGCAGTATTTT. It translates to CASSPGRSTDTQYF.

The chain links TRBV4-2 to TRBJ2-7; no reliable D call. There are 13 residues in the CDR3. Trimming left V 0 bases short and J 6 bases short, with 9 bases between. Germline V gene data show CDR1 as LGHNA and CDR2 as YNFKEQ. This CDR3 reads CASSQDRGSEQYF. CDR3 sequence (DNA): TGTGCCAGCAGCCAAGATCGCGGTAGCGAGCAGTACTTC.

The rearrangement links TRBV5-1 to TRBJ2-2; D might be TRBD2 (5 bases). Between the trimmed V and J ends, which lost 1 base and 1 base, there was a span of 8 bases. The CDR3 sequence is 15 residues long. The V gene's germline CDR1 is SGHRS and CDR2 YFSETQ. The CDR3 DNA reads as TGCGCCAGCAGCTTGCCAGCGGAGAACACCGGGGAGCTGTTTTTT. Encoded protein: CASSLPAENTGELFF.

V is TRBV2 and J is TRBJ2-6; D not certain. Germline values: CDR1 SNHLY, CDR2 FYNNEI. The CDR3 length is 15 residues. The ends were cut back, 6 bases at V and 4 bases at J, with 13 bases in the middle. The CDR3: CASRKGRPGANVLTF. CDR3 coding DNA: TGTGCCAGCAGGAAAGGCCGACCCGGGGCCAACGTCCTGACTTTC.

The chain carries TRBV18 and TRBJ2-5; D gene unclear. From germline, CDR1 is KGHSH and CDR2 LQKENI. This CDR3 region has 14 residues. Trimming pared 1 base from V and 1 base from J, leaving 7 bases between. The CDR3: CASSPQGRQETQYF. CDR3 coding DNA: TGTGCCAGCTCACCACAGGGTCGCCAAGAGACCCAGTACTTC.

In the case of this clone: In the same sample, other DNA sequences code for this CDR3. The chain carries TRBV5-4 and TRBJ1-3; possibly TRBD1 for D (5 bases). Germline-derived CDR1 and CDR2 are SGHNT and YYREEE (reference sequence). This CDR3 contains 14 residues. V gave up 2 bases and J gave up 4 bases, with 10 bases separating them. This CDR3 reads CASSLGGTGNTIYF. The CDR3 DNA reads TGTGCCAGCAGCTTAGGAGGGACCGGAAACACCATATATTTT.